This TCR beta chain was sequenced during a study of blood T cell repertoires in COVID-19. Study in general: Two negative PCRs, clearance, or symptom resolution characterized the recovered Cohort 3 donors. The analysed material was cDNA or gDNA that came from T cells, B-cell-depleted T cells, or PBMCs.

The germline gives CDR1 SGHNT, CDR2 YENEEA. V was trimmed by 6 bases and J by 0 bases, leaving 15 bases between them. This CDR3 region has 15 residues. As handled by the study authors: Quantification of nucleated cells was approximated via reference gene primer amplification. Sequencing used immunoSEQ multiplex PCR; TCRdb keeps in-frame clones, though not all of them. V and J calls and clone size are those listed in that table; D and trimming were worked out from the DNA. The sample lists roughly 150,000 clones, less than 80% occurring once. The source material was PBMCs or T cells enriched from blood (not recorded which). This sequence was found in a woman aged 70-85 years in a cohort exposed to, infected with or recovered from COVID-19 (not recorded which). The rearrangement joins TRBV11-3 to TRBJ2-7; D is ambiguous. This CDR3 is CASRPTRLNSYEQYF. The CDR3 DNA reads as TGTGCCAGCAGGCCTACCAGACTCAACTCCTACGAGCAGTACTTC.